This T cell receptor beta chain appears in the sequencing data of a study of STAT3 mutations in large granular lymphocyte leukemia. For the study at large: Roughly half the longitudinally sequenced T-LGLL patients had canonical STAT3 mutations.

TCRbeta libraries averaged about 44,000 productive templates per sample. Some clones are missing from TCRdb's copy, which holds only in-frame ones; the method was immunoSEQ multiplex PCR. The repertoire holds several thousand clones, with roughly 85% as singletons. Notes on the study in general: In T-cell large granular lymphocyte leukemia, about half of patients showed multiple immunodominant subclonotypes.

About this clone: The antigen is unknown.

Trimming stripped 3 bases from V and 0 bases from J, with 22 bases between. The CDR3 has 20 residues. Germline V gives CDR1 SGDLS, CDR2 YYNGEE. The source of this sequence is a man aged 40-49 years with T-cell large granular lymphocyte leukemia. Some clones in this sample may be carry-over from other donors' samples. The material sequenced was peripheral blood mononuclear cells. The rearrangement links TRBV9 to TRBJ1-6; D is ambiguous. The CDR3 reads CASSAPRERVGSSYNSPLHF. In nucleotides, the CDR3 is TGTGCCAGCAGCGCCCCCCGGGAGAGGGTAGGGAGCTCCTATAATTCACCCCTCCACTTT.